This T cell receptor (beta chain) stems from a study of molecular identifiers for immune sequencing clone quantification. Previously published methods and listed TCR primers were used for the bulk TCR libraries. TCRdb independently ran MiXCR on the PCR reads; one entry per CDR3 protein. The sample includes hundreds of thousands of distinct CDR3 sequences, roughly 25% of them seen just once. With 5 bases removed from V and 4 bases from J, the gap between germline ends came to 15 bases. Germline lookup yields CDR1 MNHEY and CDR2 SMNVEV (reference sequence). The CDR3 has 14 amino acids. Every naive CD8 library was made from between roughly 19,000 and 1,000,000 sorted cells with 10%, 30% or 50% RNA.

The rearrangement uses TRBV27 and TRBJ2-7; D gene unclear. What was sequenced was naive CD8+ T cells from blood, with Jurkat cell RNA spiked in. Stated subset: FACS-sorted CD8+CD4-CCR7+CD45RA+ naive T cells. The sequence came from a human donor in good health. Some libraries in this study had Jurkat cell RNA spiked in. The CDR3 spells CASSPLGNRYEQYF. CDR3 nucleotide sequence: TGTGCCAGCAGTCCCTTAGGGAATCGGTACGAGCAGTACTTC.